Given below is one T cell receptor beta chain in context. The source of the sample is a study of CD8 T cells in Susac syndrome. RNA amounts of about 0.5 to 1 ug underwent reverse transcription with random hexamers. immunoSEQ multiplex PCR amplified TCR beta CDR3 across 54 Vbeta, 13 Jbeta. TCRdb redid the calling of the immunoSEQ multiplex PCR reads with MiXCR, one entry per CDR3 protein. The table records 250,000 to 300,000 distinct CDR3 sequences, over 75% of them present only once. The germline V and J ends were trimmed by 5 bases and 5 bases, with 10 bases remaining between them. The CDR3 spans 12 residues. Germline CDR1 is LNHNV and CDR2 is YYDKDF (reference sequence).

The TCR originated in a human donor with multiple sclerosis. The chain carries TRBV15 and TRBJ2-7; D is unclear. The sample consisted of CD8+ T cells from PBMCs. The DNA for the CDR3 is TGTGCCACCAGCGCCGCGCGAGACGAGCAGTACTTC. Its translation: CATSAARDEQYF.